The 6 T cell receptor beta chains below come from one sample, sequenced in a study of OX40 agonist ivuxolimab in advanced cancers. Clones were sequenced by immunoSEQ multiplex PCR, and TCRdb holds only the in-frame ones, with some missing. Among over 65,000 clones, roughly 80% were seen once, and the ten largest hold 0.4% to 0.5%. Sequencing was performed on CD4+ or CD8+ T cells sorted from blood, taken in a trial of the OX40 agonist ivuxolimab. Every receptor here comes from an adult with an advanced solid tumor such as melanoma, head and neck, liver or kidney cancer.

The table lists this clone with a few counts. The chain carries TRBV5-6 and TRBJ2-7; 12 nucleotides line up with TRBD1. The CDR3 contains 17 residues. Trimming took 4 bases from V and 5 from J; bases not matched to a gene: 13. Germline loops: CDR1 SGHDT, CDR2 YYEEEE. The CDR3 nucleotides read TGTGCCAGCAGCCGAATAAAAAGGGACAGGGGGCGCGACGAGCAGTACTTC. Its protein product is CASSRIKRDRGRDEQYF.

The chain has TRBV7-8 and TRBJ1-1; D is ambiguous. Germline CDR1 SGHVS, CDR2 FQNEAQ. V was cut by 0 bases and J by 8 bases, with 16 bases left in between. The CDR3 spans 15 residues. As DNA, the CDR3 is TGTGCCAGCAGCTTAGCAACGGCCAGGACCATCGAAGCTTTCTTT. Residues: CASSLATARTIEAFF.

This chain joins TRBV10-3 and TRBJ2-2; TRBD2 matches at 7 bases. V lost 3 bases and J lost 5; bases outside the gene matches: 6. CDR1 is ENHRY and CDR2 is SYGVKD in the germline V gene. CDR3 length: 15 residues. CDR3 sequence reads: CAISDPGRVTGELFF. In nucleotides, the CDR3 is TGTGCCATCAGTGACCCAGGGAGGGTTACCGGGGAGCTGTTTTTT.

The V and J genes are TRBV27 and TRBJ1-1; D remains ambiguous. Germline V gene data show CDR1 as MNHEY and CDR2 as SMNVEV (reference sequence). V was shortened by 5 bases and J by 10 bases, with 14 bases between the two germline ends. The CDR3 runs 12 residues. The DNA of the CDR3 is TGTGCCAGCAGTACGACTGGGCGTGTAGCTTTCTTT. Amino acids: CASSTTGRVAFF.

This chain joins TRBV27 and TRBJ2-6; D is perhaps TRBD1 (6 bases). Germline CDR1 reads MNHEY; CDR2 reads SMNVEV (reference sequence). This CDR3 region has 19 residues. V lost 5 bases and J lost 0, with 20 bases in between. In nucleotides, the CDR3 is TGTGCCAGCAGTAGCCCAGGGGCTGCGTCGAGCTCTGGGGCCAACGTCCTGACTTTC. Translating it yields CASSSPGAASSSGANVLTF.

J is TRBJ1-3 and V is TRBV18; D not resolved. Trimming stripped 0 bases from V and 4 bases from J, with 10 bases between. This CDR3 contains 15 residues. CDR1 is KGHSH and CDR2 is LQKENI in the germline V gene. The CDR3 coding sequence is TGTGCCAGCTCACCACCGGAGTCCCTCGGAAACACCATATATTTT. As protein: CASSPPESLGNTIYF.